This T cell receptor beta chain was documented in a study of blood T cell repertoires in COVID-19. Study-level background: Acute-phase and convalescent COVID-19 samples originated in the United States, Italy and Spain. From T cells, B-cell-depleted T cells, or PBMCs came the material, which was cDNA or gDNA.

Germline V CDR1 and CDR2: SQVTM, ANQGSEA. The V end lost 3 bases, the J end lost 4 bases, and 12 bases lay between the germline ends. This CDR3 is 13 amino acids long. Measured with immunoSEQ multiplex PCR; TCRdb has only the in-frame clones, and not every one. This repertoire shows 300,000 or so clones, around 89% found once; its top ten account for nearly 6.5%. The rearrangement joins TRBV29-1 to TRBJ2-5; no definite D call. The source material was peripheral blood. This TCR was recovered from a young man who had recovered from COVID-19. CDR3 nucleotide sequence: TGCAGCGTTGAGGGCAGACCCCCAGAGACCCAGTACTTC. The encoded protein is CSVEGRPPETQYF.